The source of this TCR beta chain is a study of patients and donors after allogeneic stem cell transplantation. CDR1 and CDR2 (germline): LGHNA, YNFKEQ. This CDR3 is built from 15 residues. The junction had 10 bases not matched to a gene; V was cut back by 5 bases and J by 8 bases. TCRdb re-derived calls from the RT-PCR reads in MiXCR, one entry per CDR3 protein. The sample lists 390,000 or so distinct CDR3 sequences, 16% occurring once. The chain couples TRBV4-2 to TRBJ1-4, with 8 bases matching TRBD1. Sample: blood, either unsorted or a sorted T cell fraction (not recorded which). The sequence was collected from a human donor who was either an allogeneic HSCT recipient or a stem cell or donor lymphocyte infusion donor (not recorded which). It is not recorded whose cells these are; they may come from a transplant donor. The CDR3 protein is CASSVQGAREEKLFF. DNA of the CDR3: TGTGCCAGCAGCGTCCAGGGGGCAAGGGAGGAAAAACTGTTTTTT.